A selection of T cell receptor beta chains follows, all from one sample in a study of cytomegalovirus exposure and HLA in healthy donors. Generated by immunoSEQ multiplex PCR, the TCRdb table keeps only in-frame clones and is missing some. The sample holds 77,000 or so clones. Sequencing was carried out using PBMCs. The receptors were gathered from a man aged 25-40 years in good health and CMV-seronegative. Each CDR3 is given with its conserved first and last residue. The D gene is left open where the match is weak.

>TRBD1|TRBV28|TRBJ2-5|15
TGTGCCAGCAGGCCAGGGGGAATCTACCAAGAGACCCAGTACTTC
CASRPGGIYQETQYF
>NA|TRBV6-1|TRBJ1-3|15
TGTGCCAGCAGTGAATACTGGGGGGCTGGAAACACCATATATTTT
CASSEYWGAGNTIYF
>TRBD2|TRBV4-2|TRBJ2-1|18
TGTGCCAGCAGCCAAGAAATTGGATTGGGGACTACTTACAATGAGCAGTTCTTC
CASSQEIGLGTTYNEQFF
>TRBD1|TRBV10-3|TRBJ1-2|12
TGTGCCATCAGCGGACAGGGAGGCGGCTACACCTTC
CAISGQGGGYTF
>TRBD1|TRBV5-1|TRBJ2-3|16
TGCGCCAGCAGCCTTTCCCGGGACAGAAGCACAGATACGCAGTATTTT
CASSLSRDRSTDTQYF
>NA|TRBV9|TRBJ2-1|16
TGTGCCAGCAGCCCAGACAGGCCCAGCTCCTACAATGAGCAGTTCTTC
CASSPDRPSSYNEQFF
>NA|TRBV20-1|TRBJ2-7|11
TGCAGTGCTAGAGATCTCCGGATTGGGGCCTTC
CSARDLRIGAF
>TRBD2|TRBV7-6|TRBJ2-3|16
TGTGCCAGCAGCCCCCTGGCGGGAGATAGAACAGATACGCAGTATTTT
CASSPLAGDRTDTQYF
>NA|TRBV13|TRBJ2-3|17
TGTGCCAGCAGCTTACGACGCGGGGGCGCTTCCTTAGATACGCAGTATTTT
CASSLRRGGASLDTQYF
>NA|TRBV4-1|TRBJ1-1|13
TGCGCCAGCAGCCAAGATAGGAACACTGAAGCTTTCTTT
CASSQDRNTEAFF
>TRBD2|TRBV4-2|TRBJ2-1|17
TGTGCCAGCAGCCAAGATGACGGCGGGAGGGCCTACAATGAGCAGTTCTTC
CASSQDDGGRAYNEQFF
>NA|TRBV9|TRBJ2-3|13
TGTGCCAGCAGCATAACTAGCAAAGATACGCAGTATTTT
CASSITSKDTQYF
>NA|TRBV6-1|TRBJ1-5|13
TGTGCCAGCACGGGGTCAGCGTATCAGCCCCAGCATTTT
CASTGSAYQPQHF
>NA|TRBV6-5|TRBJ1-3|14
TGTGCCAGCAGTTCCTCCTTATCTGGAAACACCATATATTTT
CASSSSLSGNTIYF
>NA|TRBV19|TRBJ2-3|15
TGTGCCAGTCAAGATCTCAGGGTCAGCACAGATACGCAGTATTTT
CASQDLRVSTDTQYF
>NA|TRBV6-6|TRBJ2-2|15
TGTGCCAGCAGTTTCTGGGGACTGAACACCGGGGAGCTGTTTTTT
CASSFWGLNTGELFF
>NA|TRBV7-9|TRBJ2-6|12
TGTGCCAGCAGCCGCGCCTCCGGGGGTCTGACTTTC
CASSRASGGLTF
>NA|TRBV5-1|TRBJ2-1|11
TGCGCCAGCAGTATGAGAGATGAGCAGTTCTTC
CASSMRDEQFF
>NA|TRBV6-1|TRBJ1-1|13
TGTGCCAGCAGTCTGGGGGCAGGGGCGCAAGCTTTCTTT
CASSLGAGAQAFF
>NA|TRBV9|TRBJ2-7|15
TGTGCCAGCAGCGTAGATCCGGCGGCCGGGGGCGAGCAGTACTTC
CASSVDPAAGGEQYF
>NA|TRBV19|TRBJ1-2|14
TGTGCCAGTAGTATAACCAAGGGGCACTATGGCTACACCTTC
CASSITKGHYGYTF
>NA|TRBV6-6|TRBJ1-1|14
TGTGCCAGCAGGTACATGGAGGTAAACACTGAAGCTTTCTTT
CASRYMEVNTEAFF
>TRBD1|TRBV7-3|TRBJ2-1|14
TGTGCCAGCTCCCAAGGGACAGGGATAAATGAGCAGTTCTTC
CASSQGTGINEQFF
>TRBD1|TRBV19|TRBJ2-1|15
TGTGCCAGTAGTATTGGGAGACAGGGGGTGGATGAGCAGTTCTTC
CASSIGRQGVDEQFF
>TRBD1|TRBV6-5|TRBJ2-7|15
TGTGCCAGCAGATACAGGGGGATGGGCTCCTACGAGCAGTACTTC
CASRYRGMGSYEQYF
>TRBD1|TRBV6-5|TRBJ1-6|14
TGTGCCAGCAGTTCCAGGGGGGATAATTCACCCCTCCACTTT
CASSSRGDNSPLHF
>NA|TRBV5-1|TRBJ1-6|16
TGCGCCAGCAGCCCCGCGGGAGGGGGTCACAATTCACCCCTCCACTTT
CASSPAGGGHNSPLHF
>TRBD1|TRBV19|TRBJ2-6|18
TGTGCCAGTAGTATGATAACAGGGGGAACGAAGGGGGCCAACGTCCTGACTTTC
CASSMITGGTKGANVLTF
>TRBD1|TRBV2|TRBJ1-2|13
TGTGCCAGCAGTGGACAGGGCCACTATGGCTACACCTTC
CASSGQGHYGYTF
>TRBD1|TRBV10-2|TRBJ2-3|13
TGCGCCAGCTGGGACAGGGGCACAGATACGCAGTATTTT
CASWDRGTDTQYF
>NA|TRBV4-3|TRBJ2-3|15
TGCGCCAGCAGCCAAGACCCACGGAGCACAGATACGCAGTATTTT
CASSQDPRSTDTQYF
>TRBD1|TRBV2|TRBJ1-2|13
TGTGCCAGAACCGGGACAGGGGTTCATGGCTACACCTTC
CARTGTGVHGYTF
>NA|TRBV5-4|TRBJ1-6|15
TGTGCCAGCAGCCTCGAAGACATCTCGACGTCACCCCTCCACTTT
CASSLEDISTSPLHF
>TRBD1|TRBV7-8|TRBJ1-4|16
TGTGCCAGCAGCTTAGATGAGTCCAGGGGGCCTGAAAAACTGTTTTTT
CASSLDESRGPEKLFF
>TRBD2|TRBV18|TRBJ2-6|19
TGTGCCAGCTCACCACTCTCTAGCGGGGGAAGCTCTGGGGCCAACGTCCTGACTTTC
CASSPLSSGGSSGANVLTF
>TRBD1|TRBV18|TRBJ1-1|14
TGTGCCAGCTCGCCGACAGGGTGGCCGACTGAAGCTTTCTTT
CASSPTGWPTEAFF
>TRBD1|TRBV10-3|TRBJ1-5|15
TGTGCCATCAGCAAGACAGGGGAAAGCAATCAGCCCCAGCATTTT
CAISKTGESNQPQHF
>TRBD1|TRBV6-5|TRBJ1-2|15
TGTGCCAGCAGCACTGGGACAGGGGGCCTCTATGGCTACACCTTC
CASSTGTGGLYGYTF
>TRBD1|TRBV6-5|TRBJ1-4|12
TGTGCCAGCAGTTGGACAGGGGGAAAACTGTTTTTT
CASSWTGGKLFF
>NA|TRBV7-9|TRBJ1-4|15
TGTGCCAGCAGCTTAGTCGGTTCCAGGGATGAAAAACTGTTTTTT
CASSLVGSRDEKLFF
>NA|TRBV7-8|TRBJ1-3|15
TGTGCCAGCAGCTTAGTCGGTCCCTCTGGAAACACCATATATTTT
CASSLVGPSGNTIYF
>TRBD1|TRBV2|TRBJ1-1|15
TGTGCCAGCAGTGAACAGGGGGCGATTCACACTGAAGCTTTCTTT
CASSEQGAIHTEAFF
>TRBD1|TRBV2|TRBJ1-6|15
TGTGCCAGCAGTGGTGGCAGGGGGCTTTCTTCACCCCTCCACTTT
CASSGGRGLSSPLHF
>NA|TRBV5-1|TRBJ1-2|12
TGCGCCAGCAGCTTTTCGGGCTATGGCTACACCTTC
CASSFSGYGYTF
>TRBD2|TRBV6-1|TRBJ2-5|13
TGTGCCAGCACAACTAGCGTGAGAGAGACCCAGTACTTC
CASTTSVRETQYF
>NA|TRBV18|TRBJ2-1|14
TGTGCCAGCTCGAGACAGGGACTCTACAATGAGCAGTTCTTC
CASSRQGLYNEQFF
>NA|TRBV5-1|TRBJ2-4|15
TGCGCCAGCAGTGATTACGCGGGCCTTAAAAACATTCAGTACTTC
CASSDYAGLKNIQYF
>NA|TRBV30|TRBJ2-7|15
TGTGCCTGGAGTGTACAAGGGGTCCTCTCCTACGAGCAGTACTTC
CAWSVQGVLSYEQYF
>NA|TRBV9|TRBJ2-7|14
TGTGCCAGCAGCGTAGCGGTAGACATCTACGAGCAGTACTTC
CASSVAVDIYEQYF
>TRBD1|TRBV27|TRBJ2-7|17
TGTGCCAGCAGTCTGGTGGACAGGGCGGGCCGTGCGCACGAGCAGTACTTC
CASSLVDRAGRAHEQYF
>NA|TRBV9|TRBJ2-7|14
TGTGCCAGCACTCGGACAAGGAGCTCCTACGAGCAGTACTTC
CASTRTRSSYEQYF
>TRBD2|TRBV6-1|TRBJ2-1|15
TGTGCCAGCAGTGAGCTAGCGGGAAATATCGATGAGCAGTTCTTC
CASSELAGNIDEQFF
>TRBD2|TRBV7-9|TRBJ2-1|15
TGTGCCAGCAGCTCCCTAGCGGGAGGGGACAATGAGCAGTTCTTC
CASSSLAGGDNEQFF
>NA|TRBV19|TRBJ2-5|13
TGTGCCAGCTCTGGAGCCCAGCAAGAGACCCAGTACTTC
CASSGAQQETQYF
>TRBD1|TRBV29-1|TRBJ2-3|12
TGCAGCGTTGCAGGGGGCAGGGATACGCAGTATTTT
CSVAGGRDTQYF
>TRBD1|TRBV29-1|TRBJ2-6|16
TGCGCTGGTGGGGACAGTCCTTTCTCTGGGGCCAACGTCCTGACTTTC
CAGGDSPFSGANVLTF